This T cell receptor (beta chain) was captured in a study of blood T cell repertoires in COVID-19. This CDR3 is built from 15 residues. V dropped 4 bases and J dropped 2; count of bases not matched to a gene: 5. In germline, CDR1 is MGHRA, CDR2 YSYEKL. Assay: immunoSEQ multiplex PCR; the TCRdb copy retains only in-frame clones and omits some. The sample includes fewer than 120,000 clones, roughly 87% of them seen just once. The specimen sequenced was peripheral blood. The chain links TRBV4-1 to TRBJ2-7; 10 nucleotides align to TRBD1. The TCR originated in a human donor in a cohort sampled during active COVID-19. The CDR3 nucleotides read TGCGCCAGCAGCCCAGCCGGGACAGGGGCCTACGAGCAGTACTTC. Translating it yields CASSPAGTGAYEQYF.